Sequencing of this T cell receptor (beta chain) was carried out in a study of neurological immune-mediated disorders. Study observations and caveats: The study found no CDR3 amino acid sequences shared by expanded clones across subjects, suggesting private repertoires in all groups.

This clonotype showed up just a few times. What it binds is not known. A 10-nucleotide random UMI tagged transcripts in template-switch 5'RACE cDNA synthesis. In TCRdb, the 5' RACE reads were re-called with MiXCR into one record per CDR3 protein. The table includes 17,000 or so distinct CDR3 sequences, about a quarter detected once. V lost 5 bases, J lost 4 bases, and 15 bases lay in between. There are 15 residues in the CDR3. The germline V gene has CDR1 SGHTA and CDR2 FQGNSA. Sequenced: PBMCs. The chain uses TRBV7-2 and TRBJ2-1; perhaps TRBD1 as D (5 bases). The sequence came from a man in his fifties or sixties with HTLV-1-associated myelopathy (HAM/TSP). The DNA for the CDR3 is TGTGCCAGCAGCCAGAGACAGACTCCATACAATGAGCAGTTCTTC. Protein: CASSQRQTPYNEQFF.